A selection of T cell receptor beta chains follows, all from one sample in a study of Graves' ophthalmopathy and Graves' hyperthyroidism. TCRdb passed the multiplex PCR reads through MiXCR, listing each CDR3 protein once. The sample has under 350,000 distinct CDR3 sequences, roughly a sixth seen once. The sequencing sample was made of peripheral blood. The receptors derive from an adult man with Graves' ophthalmopathy. CDR3s include the opening cysteine and the closing phenylalanine or tryptophan. A D gene is named only where the DNA matches it firmly. Rows give clone size only sometimes, using once, few, many, or a class for an expanded clone.

d_gene: -
j_gene: TRBJ1-2
abundance: -
v_gene: TRBV7-2
CDR3nt: TGTGCCAGCACCCTGGGGGGGGTCAGTGATGGCTACACCTTC
CDR3aa: CASTLGGVSDGYTF

d_gene: -
j_gene: TRBJ2-2
abundance: -
v_gene: TRBV20-1
CDR3nt: TGCAGTGCTAGAGATTGGGACTCGCCGCTGTTTTTT
CDR3aa: CSARDWDSPLFF

d_gene: TRBD2
j_gene: TRBJ2-3
abundance: many
v_gene: TRBV6-5
CDR3nt: TGTGCCAGCAGTACTAGCGCGGTCAGCACAGATACGCAGTATTTT
CDR3aa: CASSTSAVSTDTQYF

d_gene: TRBD2
j_gene: TRBJ2-7
abundance: many
v_gene: TRBV20-1
CDR3nt: TGCAGTGCTAGGAGGGCCGGGACTAGCGGGAGGGCTTCCTACGAGCAGTACTTC
CDR3aa: CSARRAGTSGRASYEQYF

d_gene: TRBD2
j_gene: TRBJ2-5
abundance: many
v_gene: TRBV20-1
CDR3nt: TGCAGTGCTAGCTTTCCCACTAGCGGGGGGGAGACCCAGTACTTC
CDR3aa: CSASFPTSGGETQYF

d_gene: -
j_gene: TRBJ2-5
abundance: many
v_gene: TRBV6-5
CDR3nt: TGTGCCAGCAGTTACCGGGGGCACCAAGAGACCCAGTACTTC
CDR3aa: CASSYRGHQETQYF

d_gene: TRBD1
j_gene: TRBJ2-2
abundance: many
v_gene: TRBV6-1
CDR3nt: TGTGCCAGCAGTCCCAAGGACAGGGGAACCGGGGAGCTGTTTTTT
CDR3aa: CASSPKDRGTGELFF

d_gene: -
j_gene: TRBJ1-1
abundance: many
v_gene: TRBV6-5
CDR3nt: TGTGCCAGCAGTTACTCCCGCTCGGAGTTCTCGGGTTTTACACACCCGAACACTGAAGCTTTCTTT
CDR3aa: CASSYSRSEFSGFTHPNTEAFF

d_gene: TRBD1
j_gene: TRBJ2-2
abundance: few
v_gene: TRBV5-1
CDR3nt: TGCGCCAGCAGCTCGAGACAGGGCGTGGCGAACACCGGGGAGCTGTTTTTT
CDR3aa: CASSSRQGVANTGELFF

d_gene: -
j_gene: TRBJ2-2
abundance: many
v_gene: TRBV24-1
CDR3nt: TGTGCCACCAGTGATCCGACAAAAATGAACACCGGGGAGCTGTTTTTT
CDR3aa: CATSDPTKMNTGELFF

d_gene: -
j_gene: TRBJ2-7
abundance: many
v_gene: TRBV20-1
CDR3nt: TGCAGTGCTCCCTCGGCCTACGAGCAGTACTTC
CDR3aa: CSAPSAYEQYF

d_gene: TRBD1
j_gene: TRBJ2-7
abundance: many
v_gene: TRBV5-1
CDR3nt: TGCGCCAGCAGCATACAGGGGGACGAGCAGTACTTC
CDR3aa: CASSIQGDEQYF

d_gene: -
j_gene: TRBJ2-5
abundance: many
v_gene: TRBV15
CDR3nt: TGTGCCACCAGCCGAGACCAGGGCCCAGAGACCCAGTACTTC
CDR3aa: CATSRDQGPETQYF

d_gene: -
j_gene: TRBJ2-2
abundance: many
v_gene: TRBV5-1
CDR3nt: TGCGCCAGCAGCTTGGCCACGGGCGGGGAGCTGTTTTTT
CDR3aa: CASSLATGGELFF

d_gene: TRBD1
j_gene: TRBJ1-6
abundance: many
v_gene: TRBV5-1
CDR3nt: TGCGCCAGCAGCTTGGGAGGGACAGATGAATCACCCCTCCACTTT
CDR3aa: CASSLGGTDESPLHF

d_gene: -
j_gene: TRBJ2-7
abundance: many
v_gene: TRBV12-3/TRBV12-4
CDR3nt: TGTGCCAGCAGTTTACCGGATGACGACGAGCAGTACTTC
CDR3aa: CASSLPDDDEQYF

d_gene: TRBD2
j_gene: TRBJ2-5
abundance: -
v_gene: TRBV11-2
CDR3nt: TGTGCCAGCAGCCTCCGGGGACTAGCGGGGGGGCGAGAGACCCAGTACTTC
CDR3aa: CASSLRGLAGGRETQYF

d_gene: -
j_gene: TRBJ1-6
abundance: many
v_gene: TRBV5-1
CDR3nt: TGCGCCAGCAGCTTGTCGGTTCCCAGCGAAGGTTCACCCCTCCACTTT
CDR3aa: CASSLSVPSEGSPLHF

d_gene: -
j_gene: TRBJ1-2
abundance: many
v_gene: TRBV7-2
CDR3nt: TGTGCCAGCAGCCCTCGGCTGGGTGGGAGTCATGGCTACACCTTC
CDR3aa: CASSPRLGGSHGYTF

d_gene: -
j_gene: TRBJ2-7
abundance: many
v_gene: TRBV7-6
CDR3nt: TGTGCCAGCAGCCCCCACCTGGGCGAGCAGTACTTC
CDR3aa: CASSPHLGEQYF

d_gene: -
j_gene: TRBJ2-5
abundance: many
v_gene: TRBV7-9
CDR3nt: TGTGCCAGCAGCCTAGGGATTTCACAAGAGACCCAGTACTTC
CDR3aa: CASSLGISQETQYF

d_gene: TRBD1
j_gene: TRBJ1-1
abundance: few
v_gene: TRBV20-1
CDR3nt: TGCAGTGCTAGAGAGCCCCAGGGGGCGAACACTGAAGCTTTCTTT
CDR3aa: CSAREPQGANTEAFF

d_gene: -
j_gene: TRBJ1-6
abundance: many
v_gene: TRBV6-4
CDR3nt: TGTGCCAGCAGTGACTCATATAGAAATTCACCCCTCCACTTT
CDR3aa: CASSDSYRNSPLHF

d_gene: TRBD2
j_gene: TRBJ2-5
abundance: once
v_gene: TRBV11-2
CDR3nt: TGTGCCAGCAGCTCCCTTGGGAGGGAGAGGCGGGAGACCCAGTACTTC
CDR3aa: CASSSLGRERRETQYF

d_gene: -
j_gene: TRBJ2-5
abundance: -
v_gene: TRBV3-1
CDR3nt: TGTGCCAGCAGCCCCCGAGTTGGCGCAGGGCGGACCCAGTACTTC
CDR3aa: CASSPRVGAGRTQYF

d_gene: -
j_gene: TRBJ1-2
abundance: many
v_gene: TRBV6-5
CDR3nt: TGTGCCAGCAGTTACAACAGAAGGGGAGGCTATGGCTACACCTTC
CDR3aa: CASSYNRRGGYGYTF

d_gene: -
j_gene: TRBJ1-5
abundance: -
v_gene: TRBV6-1
CDR3nt: TGTGCCAGCAGTGATCGAGGGTATGGTCAGCCCCAGCATTTT
CDR3aa: CASSDRGYGQPQHF

d_gene: TRBD2
j_gene: TRBJ2-2
abundance: many
v_gene: TRBV24-1
CDR3nt: TGTGCCACCAGTGATTTGACGGCGGGAGACGCCGGGGAGCTGTTTTTT
CDR3aa: CATSDLTAGDAGELFF

d_gene: -
j_gene: TRBJ2-7
abundance: many
v_gene: TRBV6-5
CDR3nt: TGTGCCAGCAGGTCAGGGGCCCTCTACGAGCAGTACTTC
CDR3aa: CASRSGALYEQYF

d_gene: TRBD1
j_gene: TRBJ1-5
abundance: few
v_gene: TRBV6-5
CDR3nt: TGTGCCAGCAGATATGGACAGGGGGAATCGCCCCAGCATTTT
CDR3aa: CASRYGQGESPQHF

d_gene: -
j_gene: TRBJ2-5
abundance: many
v_gene: TRBV13
CDR3nt: TGTGCCAGCAGCTTAGTACAGAACCAAGAGACCCAGTACTTC
CDR3aa: CASSLVQNQETQYF

d_gene: TRBD1
j_gene: TRBJ1-2
abundance: -
v_gene: TRBV6-1
CDR3nt: TGTGCCAGCGGGGGACGCGACAGGGCTGGCTACACCTTC
CDR3aa: CASGGRDRAGYTF

d_gene: -
j_gene: TRBJ1-5
abundance: many
v_gene: TRBV15
CDR3nt: TGTGCCACCAGCAGGGCCGGGGTGACTAACAATCAGCCCCAGCATTTT
CDR3aa: CATSRAGVTNNQPQHF

d_gene: -
j_gene: TRBJ2-5
abundance: many
v_gene: TRBV19
CDR3nt: TGTGCCAGTAGTCTCCATCAAGGGGAGACCCAGTACTTC
CDR3aa: CASSLHQGETQYF

d_gene: -
j_gene: TRBJ2-5
abundance: many
v_gene: TRBV2
CDR3nt: TGTGCCAGCAGTGAATCGCAGGGCACACAAGAGACCCAGTACTTC
CDR3aa: CASSESQGTQETQYF

d_gene: TRBD1
j_gene: TRBJ1-2
abundance: many
v_gene: TRBV29-1
CDR3nt: TGCAGCACCCTAAGGGACAGGGGAGACTATGGCTACACCTTC
CDR3aa: CSTLRDRGDYGYTF

d_gene: TRBD1
j_gene: TRBJ1-2
abundance: -
v_gene: TRBV4-1
CDR3nt: TGCGCCAGCAGCCAAGGTTTGGGACAGTATGGCTACATCTTC
CDR3aa: CASSQGLGQYGYIF

d_gene: -
j_gene: TRBJ2-7
abundance: many
v_gene: TRBV14
CDR3nt: TGTGCCAGCAGCTCAGGGGATTTTTTCGACGAGCAGTACTTC
CDR3aa: CASSSGDFFDEQYF

d_gene: -
j_gene: TRBJ1-6
abundance: many
v_gene: TRBV20-1
CDR3nt: TGCAGTGCTAGCCCCACCCCCGCAAGGCCCCTCCACTTT
CDR3aa: CSASPTPARPLHF

d_gene: -
j_gene: TRBJ2-7
abundance: many
v_gene: TRBV28
CDR3nt: TGTGCCAGCAGTCCTACCTCGGATTACGAGCAGTACTTC
CDR3aa: CASSPTSDYEQYF

d_gene: -
j_gene: TRBJ1-3
abundance: many
v_gene: TRBV19
CDR3nt: TGTGCCAGTAGTATTTCGGCAGCCTCTGGAAACACCATATATTTT
CDR3aa: CASSISAASGNTIYF

d_gene: -
j_gene: TRBJ2-2
abundance: many
v_gene: TRBV5-1
CDR3nt: TGCGCCAGCTGTCCGACCCTAGCGACGAACACCGGGGAGCTGTTTTTT
CDR3aa: CASCPTLATNTGELFF

d_gene: TRBD2
j_gene: TRBJ2-4
abundance: -
v_gene: TRBV7-8
CDR3nt: TGTGCCAGCAGCTCCCTAGCGGGAGGGGTAGACATTCAGTACTTC
CDR3aa: CASSSLAGGVDIQYF

d_gene: -
j_gene: TRBJ2-7
abundance: many
v_gene: TRBV12-3/TRBV12-4
CDR3nt: TGTGCCAGCAGGTCTCCAGGGTACGAGCAGTACTTC
CDR3aa: CASRSPGYEQYF